These 25 T cell receptor beta chains share one sample of origin, sequenced in a study of CD8 T cells in ankylosing spondylitis. Study results and caveats: Blood of patients with ankylosing spondylitis appeared to be characterized by a TCR beta motif of several highly homologous variants.

A single record per CDR3 protein comes from TCRdb applying MiXCR to the 5' RACE reads. The table includes around 770,000 distinct CDR3 sequences, about 11% detected once. No cognate antigen is known for these TCRs. Sequencing used blood, either unsorted or a sorted T cell fraction (not recorded which). The receptors come from a male donor with ankylosing spondylitis.

This clonotype was seen repeatedly, ten times or more. The chain couples TRBV5-1 to TRBJ1-2; D is unclear. The V gene lost 2 bases and the J gene lost 1 base, with 9 bases spanning the gap. Germline CDR1 and CDR2: SGHRS and YFSETQ. The CDR3 is made up of 14 amino acids. The CDR3 here is CASSFGLINYGYTF. The CDR3 coding sequence is TGCGCCAGCAGCTTTGGACTCATTAACTATGGCTACACCTTC.

This clonotype has just a few counts. DNA for the CDR3: TGCAGTGCTAGAGCGGACTCCCTCGGGCGGCAGTTCTTC. Protein product: CSARADSLGRQFF. The chain joins TRBV20-1 to TRBJ2-1; a weak D match, TRBD2 (5 bases). The V end lost 1 base, the J end lost 12 bases, and 16 bases lay between the germline ends. The CDR3 loop spans 13 amino acids. Germline values: CDR1 DFQATT, CDR2 SNEGSKA (reference sequence).

The rearrangement links TRBV10-3 to TRBJ2-5; TRBD2 might be the D (6 bases). The V gene lost 7 bases and the J gene lost 4 bases, with 13 bases spanning the gap. Germline V gene data show CDR1 as ENHRY and CDR2 as SYGVKD. The CDR3 is 13 amino acids. CDR3 nucleotides: TGTGCCATCAACGGGGGTTACGGAGAGACCCAGTACTTC. Amino acids: CAINGGYGETQYF.

This clonotype was counted only a few times. The rearrangement uses TRBV20-1 and TRBJ2-7; a possible D gene is TRBD1 (6 bases). CDR1 and CDR2 from the germline V gene are DFQATT and SNEGSKA (reference sequence). Trimming left V 0 bases short and J 0 bases short, with 15 bases between. This CDR3 comprises 16 residues. In nucleotides, the CDR3 is TGCAGTGCTAGAGACCGAACAGGGAGACGCTCCTACGAGCAGTACTTC. It specifies CSARDRTGRRSYEQYF.

This clonotype has only one observation. The rearrangement joins TRBV3-1 to TRBJ2-7; maybe TRBD2 (5 bases). Per the germline V gene, CDR1 is LGHDT and CDR2 is YNNKEL (reference sequence). The CDR3 has 13 residues. V lost 4 bases, J lost 3 bases, and 10 bases lay in between. CDR3 loop: CASSRVGNYEQYF. The DNA of the CDR3 is TGTGCCAGCAGCCGGGTCGGGAACTACGAGCAGTACTTC.

This clonotype was picked up many times. The chain employs TRBV7-2 and TRBJ2-7, with 13 positions matching TRBD2. The CDR3 is 15 residues long. With 4 bases clipped from V and 11 bases from J, the junction kept 11 bases outside the gene matches. Germline CDR1 SGHTA, CDR2 FQGNSA. The CDR3 DNA sequence: TGTGCCAGCAGCTCCGACGGGACTAGCGGGATCAGGGAGTACTTC. Translated: CASSSDGTSGIREYF.

This clonotype showed up just a few times. The genes are TRBV15 and TRBJ2-1; 10 nucleotides agree with TRBD2. The CDR3 is 15 residues long. Losses at the gene ends were 1 base for V and 4 bases for J; bases not matched to a gene: 1. Germline V gives CDR1 LNHNV, CDR2 YYDKDF (reference sequence). CDR3 sequence: CATSRGSGGYNEQFF. The CDR3 region has the DNA TGTGCCACCAGCAGAGGTAGCGGGGGGTACAATGAGCAGTTCTTC.

This clonotype appeared a few times. V usage is TRBV28 and J usage is TRBJ2-7; TRBD1 might be the D (6 bases). The V end lost 4 bases, the J end lost 0 bases, and 22 bases lay between the germline ends. The CDR3 loop spans 18 amino acids. CDR1 is MDHEN, CDR2 SYDVKM, per germline. The CDR3 DNA follows: TGTGCCAGCAGTTCGCTATCCCTTATAAACAGGGACTCCTACGAGCAGTACTTC. Amino acid sequence: CASSSLSLINRDSYEQYF.

This clonotype was observed a handful of times. The chain uses TRBV5-1 and TRBJ2-7; D is unclear. The V gene's germline CDR1 is SGHRS and CDR2 YFSETQ. CDR3 size: 14 residues. Trimming cost V 4 bases and J 5 bases, with 16 bases left between them. The chain's CDR3 is CASSPGGLVHEQYF. CDR3 coding DNA: TGCGCCAGCAGCCCCGGCGGCTTAGTCCACGAGCAGTACTTC.

The CDR3 protein is CASSPLPGRQYF. CDR3 sequence (DNA): TGTGCCAGCAGCCCCCTCCCGGGAAGGCAGTACTTC. The chain couples TRBV6-5 to TRBJ2-7; D perhaps matches TRBD2 (5 bases). In germline, CDR1 is MNHEY, CDR2 SVGAGI. The CDR3 has 12 amino acids. Trimming stripped 6 bases from V and 9 bases from J, with 15 bases between.

The chain recombines TRBV5-1 with TRBJ1-3, with D tentatively TRBD1 (5 bases). The germline V and J ends were trimmed by 4 bases and 0 bases, with 8 bases remaining between them. The CDR3 is 14 amino acids. The germline gives CDR1 SGHRS, CDR2 YFSETQ. The CDR3 is CASSRQLSGNTIYF. The CDR3 region has the DNA TGCGCCAGCAGCAGACAGCTCTCTGGAAACACCATATATTTT. The full variable domain, with the rest looked up from reference TRBV5-1 and TRBJ1-3, is KAGVTQTPRYLIKTRGQQVTLSCSPISGHRSVSWYQQTPGQGLQFLFEYFSETQRNKGNFPGRFSGRQFSNSRSEMNVSTLELGDSALYLCASSRQLSGNTIYFGEGSWLTVV.

This clonotype was detected only a few times. The V gene is TRBV7-2, the J gene TRBJ1-4; D possibly corresponds to TRBD1 (6 bases). There are 14 residues in the CDR3. The germline V and J ends were trimmed by 2 bases and 8 bases, with 12 bases remaining between them. The germline gives CDR1 SGHTA, CDR2 FQGNSA. CDR3 sequence reads: CASSLSRGGEKLFF. The CDR3 DNA reads as TGTGCCAGCAGCTTATCCAGGGGAGGCGAAAAACTGTTTTTT.

The V and J genes are TRBV5-1 and TRBJ1-4; D is possibly TRBD1 (6 bases). CDR1 is SGHRS and CDR2 is YFSETQ in the germline V gene. CDR3 length equals 15 residues. V dropped 4 bases and J dropped 7 bases, with 17 bases sitting between them. The CDR3, as DNA: TGCGCCAGCAGCGACCCAACAGGGTTCGGTGAAAAACTGTTTTTT. Its translation is CASSDPTGFGEKLFF.

The genes are TRBV6-2 or TRBV6-3 and TRBJ1-2; D remains ambiguous. The CDR3 has 13 amino acids. Trimming pared 0 bases from V and 8 bases from J, leaving 10 bases between. Germline V gene sequence: CDR1 MNHEY, CDR2 SVGEGT. In DNA form, the CDR3 reads TGTGCCAGCAGTTACTCAGGATGGCCCGGCTACACCTTC. Translation gives CASSYSGWPGYTF.

The genes are TRBV20-1 and TRBJ2-1; tentatively, D is TRBD1 or TRBD2 (6 bases each). CDR3 length equals 14 residues. V gave up 1 base and J gave up 11 bases, with 18 bases separating them. Germline V gives CDR1 DFQATT, CDR2 SNEGSKA (reference sequence). CDR3 in amino acids: CSARAWGDTTKQFF. The CDR3 nucleotides read TGCAGTGCTAGAGCGTGGGGGGACACCACAAAGCAGTTCTTC.

This clonotype has just a few counts. The chain has TRBV28 and TRBJ1-4; D unresolved. Trimming stripped 3 bases from V and 6 bases from J, with 11 bases between. The CDR3 sequence is 14 residues long. Germline V lookup: CDR1 MDHEN, CDR2 SYDVKM. The CDR3 is CASSFVGVDEKLFF. The CDR3 nucleotides are TGTGCCAGCAGTTTCGTTGGTGTGGATGAAAAACTGTTTTTT.

This clonotype showed up many times. This chain connects TRBV5-1 to TRBJ2-7; 9 bases map to TRBD2. The CDR3 runs 14 residues. With 4 bases clipped from V and 6 bases from J, the junction kept 8 bases outside the gene matches. In germline, CDR1 is SGHRS, CDR2 YFSETQ. The chain's CDR3 is CASSDPAGGSEQYF. In nucleotides, the CDR3 is TGCGCCAGCAGCGATCCAGCGGGAGGATCCGAGCAGTACTTC.

This rearrangement joins TRBV2 to TRBJ2-7; D gene ambiguous. V was cut by 4 bases and J by 3 bases, with 13 bases left in between. CDR1 and CDR2 from the germline V gene are SNHLY and FYNNEI. This CDR3 comprises 14 residues. CDR3 amino acids: CASSVARFGYEQYF. CDR3 in DNA: TGTGCCAGCAGTGTCGCAAGGTTTGGCTACGAGCAGTACTTC.

This clonotype was seen more than once but under ten times. V is TRBV7-2 and J is TRBJ2-3; maybe TRBD1 (5 bases). Germline V gene data show CDR1 as SGHTA and CDR2 as FQGNSA. The CDR3 consists of 16 residues. The germline V and J ends were trimmed by 1 base and 0 bases, with 11 bases remaining between them. CDR3 loop: CASSLGSGPSTDTQYF. The CDR3 DNA reads TGTGCCAGCAGCTTAGGATCAGGGCCTAGCACAGATACGCAGTATTTT.

The V and J genes are TRBV12-3 or TRBV12-4 and TRBJ2-3; a possible D gene is TRBD1 (6 bases). Trimming pared 7 bases from V and 3 bases from J, leaving 14 bases between. This CDR3 has 14 residues. The CDR3: CASTLQGVTDTQYF. CDR3 coding DNA: TGTGCCAGCACTCTACAGGGAGTTACAGATACGCAGTATTTT.

This clonotype was picked up a small number of times. V usage is TRBV7-2 and J usage is TRBJ1-6; D remains unclear. With 2 bases removed from V and 10 bases from J, the gap between germline ends came to 12 bases. Germline CDR1 is SGHTA and CDR2 is FQGNSA. The CDR3 length is 14 residues. CDR3 amino acids: CASSLPRDGSPLHF. As DNA, the CDR3 is TGTGCCAGCAGCTTACCGAGAGACGGGTCACCCCTCCACTTT. Drawing the rest from reference TRBV7-2 and TRBJ1-6, the complete variable domain is GAGVSQSPSNKVTEKGKDVELRCDPISGHTALYWYRQSLGQGLEFLIYFQGNSAPDKSGLPSDRFSAERTGGSVSTLTIQRTQQEDSAVYLCASSLPRDGSPLHFGNGTRLTVT.

A few counts support this clonotype. J is TRBJ1-1 and V is TRBV6-5; D gene ambiguous. Germline values: CDR1 MNHEY, CDR2 SVGAGI. Trimming removed 2 bases at V and 3 bases at J, with 10 bases between. This CDR3 has 14 residues. The CDR3, as DNA: TGTGCCAGCAGTTACGTCCTGCCCCACACTGAAGCTTTCTTT. Protein product: CASSYVLPHTEAFF.

A word on this clonotype: A single base separates this from a much larger clone, so it may be a read error. This sequence joins TRBV6-4 and TRBJ1-1; D is undetermined. Germline V gene lookup returns CDR1 MRHNA and CDR2 SNTAGT. The CDR3 extends over 13 amino acids. Deletions cut 3 bases from V and 3 bases from J, with 8 bases between. CDR3 region: CASSEARHTEAFF. In DNA, the CDR3 is TGTGCCAGCAGTGAGGCGCGGCACACTGAAGCTTTCTTT.

This clonotype has just a few counts. J is TRBJ1-1 and V is TRBV9; no definite D call. The CDR3 is 15 residues long. Germline loops: CDR1 SGDLS, CDR2 YYNGEE. The ends were cut back, 0 bases at V and 5 bases at J, with 14 bases in the middle. CDR3 protein: CASSVVPAGGTEAFF. CDR3 in DNA: TGTGCCAGCAGCGTAGTCCCGGCAGGCGGGACTGAAGCTTTCTTT.

The rearrangement links TRBV10-3 to TRBJ1-5, with D possibly being TRBD1 (6 bases). This CDR3 is 13 amino acids long. V lost 6 bases, J lost 4 bases, and 10 bases lay in between. The V gene's germline CDR1 is ENHRY and CDR2 SYGVKD. CDR3 nucleotide sequence: TGTGCCATCAGACGGGACACAAATCAGCCCCAGCATTTT. This translates into CAIRRDTNQPQHF.